This entry lists 15 T cell receptor beta chains sequenced from one sample in a study of OX40 agonist ivuxolimab in advanced cancers. Sequencing was performed with immunoSEQ multiplex PCR; in TCRdb, only in-frame clones are kept and a portion is missing. The table lists fewer than 60,000 clones, around 82% of them singletons. The specimen was CD4+ or CD8+ T cells sorted from blood, collected in a trial of the OX40 agonist ivuxolimab. The origin of the receptors is an adult with an advanced solid tumor such as melanoma, head and neck, liver or kidney cancer.

CDR3 nucleotide sequence: TGTGCCAGTAGCCCTAGCACAGATACGCAGTATTTT. This gives the protein CASSPSTDTQYF. The rearrangement joins TRBV19 to TRBJ2-3; D is uncertain. This CDR3 has 12 residues. V lost 6 bases to trimming and J lost 0 bases, with 4 bases between them. CDR1 is LNHDA, CDR2 SQIVND, per germline (reference sequence).

The table lists this clone with a few counts. The rearrangement links TRBV15 to TRBJ2-7; D is ambiguous. Between the trimmed V and J ends, which lost 1 base and 2 bases, there was a span of 15 bases. CDR3 length: 16 amino acids. Germline V gene lookup returns CDR1 LNHNV and CDR2 YYDKDF (reference sequence). CDR3 DNA: TGTGCCACCAGCAGAGCGAAAGGAACTACAACCTACGAGCAGTACTTC. It specifies CATSRAKGTTTYEQYF.

The rearrangement joins TRBV7-9 to TRBJ1-4, with TRBD1 as a possible D gene (6 bases). CDR3 length: 17 residues. The V gene lost 1 base and the J gene lost 10 bases, with 22 bases spanning the gap. The germline V gene encodes CDR1 SEHNR and CDR2 FQNEAQ (reference sequence). The CDR3 DNA reads as TGTGCCAGCAGCTTAGAGGGGGGGGGCAGGAGCACCTCAAAACTGTTTTTT. It codes for CASSLEGGGRSTSKLFF. The whole variable domain, filled in from reference TRBV7-9 and TRBJ1-4, reads DTGVSQNPRHKITKRGQNVTFRCDPISEHNRLYWYRQTLGQGPEFLTYFQNEAQLEKSRLLSDRFSAERPKGSFSTLEIQRTEQGDSAMYLCASSLEGGGRSTSKLFFGSGTQLSVL.

The chain is built from TRBV12-5 and TRBJ1-5, with D tentatively TRBD1 (5 bases). CDR1 and CDR2 from the germline V gene are LGHNT and FRNRAP. The V and J ends lost 3 bases and 2 bases respectively, with 11 bases between them. This CDR3 contains 15 residues. The CDR3 coding sequence is TGTGCTAGTGGTTTCTCTGACAGTCGCAATCAGCCCCAGCATTTT. It specifies CASGFSDSRNQPQHF.

V gene TRBV5-1 combines with J gene TRBJ1-6, with TRBD1 identical over 8 bases. The CDR3 loop spans 14 amino acids. V lost 5 bases and J lost 6; bases outside the gene matches: 4. The germline gives CDR1 SGHRS, CDR2 YFSETQ. CDR3 DNA sequence: TGCGCCAGCAGACAGGGGGGCTCTAATTCACCCCTCCACTTT. It encodes CASRQGGSNSPLHF.

The CDR3 region has the DNA TGCGCCAGCAGCTCCCCTGGGGCCAACGTCCTGACTTTC. Translation: CASSSPGANVLTF. V usage is TRBV5-1 and J usage is TRBJ2-6; D unclear. Germline-derived CDR1 and CDR2 are SGHRS and YFSETQ. V was clipped by 3 bases and J by 2 bases, with 3 bases between them. CDR3 length equals 13 residues.

The rearrangement links TRBV5-1 to TRBJ2-3; TRBD2 is a possible D gene (5 bases). Trimming left V 0 bases short and J 5 bases short, with 7 bases between. The CDR3 is made up of 13 amino acids. In germline, CDR1 is SGHRS, CDR2 YFSETQ. In DNA form, the CDR3 reads TGCGCCAGCAGCTTGGAAGCGGAAGATACGCAGTATTTT. Encoded protein: CASSLEAEDTQYF. The complete variable domain, with remaining parts taken from reference TRBV5-1 and TRBJ2-3, reads KAGVTQTPRYLIKTRGQQVTLSCSPISGHRSVSWYQQTPGQGLQFLFEYFSETQRNKGNFPGRFSGRQFSNSRSEMNVSTLELGDSALYLCASSLEAEDTQYFGPGTRLTVL.

The chain combines TRBV7-2 with TRBJ1-3, with 9 bases lining up with TRBD1. V shed 3 bases, J shed 6 bases, and the junction held 3 bases outside the gene matches. The germline gives CDR1 SGHTA, CDR2 FQGNSA. The CDR3 is 14 amino acids. CDR3 in amino acids: CASSLGQGVNTIYF. The CDR3 DNA reads as TGTGCCAGCAGCTTGGGACAGGGAGTAAACACCATATATTTT.

This clone was counted a few times. The rearrangement uses TRBV27 and TRBJ2-2; TRBD2 matches 7 bases. V shed 5 bases and J 3 bases; nucleotides not matched to a gene: 9. This CDR3 has 16 residues. The germline gives CDR1 MNHEY, CDR2 SMNVEV (reference sequence). CDR3 amino acids: CASSHKLADHTGELFF. In nucleotides, the CDR3 is TGTGCCAGCAGTCATAAGCTAGCGGATCACACCGGGGAGCTGTTTTTT.

The gene calls are TRBV9 and TRBJ1-1, with 9 nucleotides matching TRBD1. The CDR3 is 15 amino acids. CDR1 is SGDLS and CDR2 is YYNGEE in the germline V gene. The V gene end was trimmed by 3 bases and the J gene end by 5 bases; junction bases not matched to a gene: 8. The CDR3 DNA reads TGTGCCAGCAGCGGCCCCGGGACAGGGCGTACTGAAGCTTTCTTT. Amino acid sequence: CASSGPGTGRTEAFF.

This chain links TRBV7-2 with TRBJ2-7; TRBD2 might be the D (5 bases). Looked up from germline, CDR1 is SGHTA and CDR2 is FQGNSA. Trimming shortened V by 10 bases and J by 0 bases, and 10 bases separated the two germline ends. The CDR3 runs to 12 residues. The CDR3 sequence is CAITRSSYEQYF. In nucleotides, the CDR3 is TGTGCCATCACTAGGAGCTCCTACGAGCAGTACTTC.

The CDR3 nucleotides are TGTGCCAGCAGCGTAGAAAGGGGAAGTAATGAAAAACTGTTTTTT. Encoded protein: CASSVERGSNEKLFF. The rearrangement links TRBV9 to TRBJ1-4, with a possible D match to TRBD1 (5 bases). Germline CDR1 is SGDLS and CDR2 is YYNGEE. The germline V and J ends were trimmed by 0 bases and 4 bases, with 10 bases remaining between them. This CDR3 is built from 15 residues.

The chain is built from TRBV5-1 and TRBJ1-2, with 7 nucleotides matching TRBD1. This CDR3 has 15 residues. V lost 0 bases and J lost 1; bases outside the gene matches: 3. The V gene's germline CDR1 is SGHRS and CDR2 YFSETQ. CDR3 loop: CASSLETGVNYGYTF. The CDR3 DNA follows: TGCGCCAGCAGCTTGGAAACAGGGGTTAACTATGGCTACACCTTC. The full variable domain, its missing parts supplied by reference TRBV5-1 and TRBJ1-2, is KAGVTQTPRYLIKTRGQQVTLSCSPISGHRSVSWYQQTPGQGLQFLFEYFSETQRNKGNFPGRFSGRQFSNSRSEMNVSTLELGDSALYLCASSLETGVNYGYTFGSGTRLTVV.

The chain is built from TRBV6-6 and TRBJ2-1; the D gene is possibly TRBD1 (6 bases). V lost 6 bases and J lost 8, with 11 bases in between. Germline CDR1 is MNHNY and CDR2 is SVGAGI (reference sequence). The CDR3 covers 12 residues. CDR3 nucleotide sequence: TGTGCCAGCAGGTCTCAGGGGTATGAGCAGTTCTTC. Its translation is CASRSQGYEQFF.

The chain links TRBV9 to TRBJ1-2; D might be TRBD1 (6 bases). Per the germline V gene, CDR1 is SGDLS and CDR2 is YYNGEE. V lost 4 bases and J 0 bases, leaving 19 bases between the germline ends. There are 17 residues in the CDR3. CDR3 residues: CASSPWGTGRANYGYTF. CDR3 coding DNA: TGTGCCAGCAGCCCCTGGGGAACAGGGAGGGCTAACTATGGCTACACCTTC.